These 12 T cell receptor beta chains share one sample of origin, sequenced in a study of patients and donors after allogeneic stem cell transplantation. TCRdb re-derived calls from the RT-PCR reads in MiXCR, one entry per CDR3 protein. The sample consists of about 110,000 distinct CDR3 sequences, about a third of them appearing once. Sequenced sample: blood, either unsorted or a sorted T cell fraction (not recorded which). Every receptor here comes from a human donor who was either an allogeneic HSCT recipient or a stem cell or donor lymphocyte infusion donor (not recorded which). It is not recorded whose cells these are; they may come from a transplant donor.

The V gene is TRBV20-1, the J gene TRBJ2-3; maybe TRBD2 (7 bases). From germline, CDR1 is DFQATT and CDR2 SNEGSKA (reference sequence). Trimming shortened V by 4 bases and J by 5 bases, and 16 bases separated the two germline ends. The CDR3 length is 14 residues. The CDR3 DNA reads as TGCAGTGCTACCAGGGGAGGGCCGGTAGATACGCAGTATTTT. It is translated as CSATRGGPVDTQYF.

This clonotype was seen only a few times. The chain carries TRBV20-1 and TRBJ1-1; D is unclear. Germline-derived CDR1 and CDR2 are DFQATT and SNEGSKA (reference sequence). This CDR3 has 13 amino acids. V was shortened by 2 bases and J by 2 bases, with 9 bases between the two germline ends. CDR3 sequence (DNA): TGCAGTGCTAGATTCGACGGAAACACTGAAGCTTTCTTT. Its translation is CSARFDGNTEAFF.

In this sample, this clonotype turned up a few times. The V and J genes are TRBV20-1 and TRBJ2-3; D remains ambiguous. In germline, CDR1 is DFQATT, CDR2 SNEGSKA (reference sequence). V lost 6 bases and J lost 0, with 7 bases in between. The CDR3 consists of 12 residues. As DNA, the CDR3 is TGCAGTGCGGGTCCTAGCACAGATACGCAGTATTTT. Translation: CSAGPSTDTQYF.

The chain joins TRBV20-1 to TRBJ2-4; no definite D call. Germline assignment: CDR1 DFQATT and CDR2 SNEGSKA (reference sequence). The V gene lost 2 bases and the J gene lost 6 bases, with 5 bases spanning the gap. CDR3 length equals 11 residues. CDR3 amino acids: CSARRGNIQYF. CDR3 DNA: TGCAGTGCTAGACGAGGAAACATTCAGTACTTC.

This clonotype appeared a few times. V and J are TRBV7-2 and TRBJ1-3; no clear D gene. CDR3 size: 15 residues. Germline V CDR1 and CDR2: SGHTA, FQGNSA. V lost 3 bases and J 0 bases, leaving 9 bases between the germline ends. CDR3 in amino acids: CASSFGPSSGNTIYF. The CDR3 bases are TGTGCCAGCAGCTTCGGCCCGAGCTCTGGAAACACCATATATTTT.

This sequence joins TRBV29-1 and TRBJ2-1; perhaps TRBD2 as D (6 bases). CDR3 length equals 14 residues. Germline V gene sequence: CDR1 SQVTM, CDR2 ANQGSEA. V was trimmed by 6 bases and J by 1 base, leaving 13 bases between them. The CDR3 loop is CSVWDSHSYNEQFF. DNA for the CDR3: TGCAGCGTCTGGGACTCCCATTCCTACAATGAGCAGTTCTTC.

This chain joins TRBV6-6 and TRBJ1-6; 7 nucleotides line up with TRBD1. CDR1 and CDR2 from the germline V gene are MNHNY and SVGAGI (reference sequence). The V gene end was trimmed by 2 bases and the J gene end by 8 bases; junction bases not matched to a gene: 9. The length of the CDR3 is 16 residues. CDR3 bases: TGTGCCAGCAGTTACCCCGGACAGGAAGGGCATTCACCCCTCCACTTT. It translates to CASSYPGQEGHSPLHF.

This clonotype appeared many times. The chain uses TRBV12-3 or TRBV12-4 and TRBJ1-5, with 7 nucleotides matching TRBD1. V lost 0 bases and J lost 1; bases outside the gene matches: 12. CDR3 length equals 19 residues. In DNA, the CDR3 is TGTGCCAGCAGTTTAGCGCTAATTGAGGGGGCTCTAAGCAATCAGCCCCAGCATTTT. Amino acids: CASSLALIEGALSNQPQHF.

The rearrangement uses TRBV4-3 and TRBJ2-1; the match to TRBD2 covers 10 bases. V was pared by 6 bases and J by 9 bases, with 5 bases of the junction left unmatched. This CDR3 spans 13 amino acids. Germline V CDR1 and CDR2: LGHNA, YSLEER. DNA of the CDR3: TGCGCCAGCAGACTAGCGGGAAGGGGTGAGCAGTTCTTC. It yields the protein CASRLAGRGEQFF.

There are many counts of this clonotype. V and J are TRBV12-3 or TRBV12-4 and TRBJ1-2; unclear D gene. V lost 6 bases, J lost 8 bases, and 13 bases lay in between. The CDR3 loop spans 12 amino acids. In nucleotides, the CDR3 is TGTGCCAGCAGGGGGAACAGTGGCGGCTACACCTTC. This encodes CASRGNSGGYTF.

For this clonotype: Relative to the germline gene, one junction end is altered; a read error may explain this. The gene calls are TRBV2 and TRBJ2-1, with D perhaps matching TRBD1 (5 bases). The germline V gene has CDR1 SNHLY and CDR2 FYNNEI. The CDR3 is 12 residues long. The chain's CDR3 is CASTSSMGGAIF. The CDR3 nucleotides are TGTGCCAGCACCAGTAGTATGGGTGGGGCTATCTTC.

This clonotype was detected a few times. This rearrangement joins TRBV20-1 to TRBJ1-5, with TRBD1 matching over 7 bases. Unmatched junction bases numbered 9, after V lost 3 bases and J lost 4 bases. There are 15 residues in the CDR3. CDR1 is DFQATT, CDR2 SNEGSKA, per germline (reference sequence). DNA of the CDR3: TGCAGTGCTAGTTTACCCGGGACAGTAAATCAGCCCCAGCATTTT. It specifies CSASLPGTVNQPQHF.